These 8 T cell receptor beta chains share one sample of origin, sequenced in a study of blood T cell repertoires in COVID-19. Here immunoSEQ multiplex PCR was the method, and the copy in TCRdb shows in-frame clones only, minus some. The table has fewer than 200,000 clones, about 85% seen once. The sequencing sample was made of peripheral blood. The source of these receptors is a woman over 75 with acute or convalescent COVID-19.

V is TRBV21-1 and J is TRBJ1-2; the D call TRBD1 from the table was never checked on the DNA. TRBV21-1 is described as a pseudogene. This CDR3 has 17 residues. CDR3 in amino acids: CASSKPMWGRGDYGYTF. For the CDR3, the DNA is TGTGCCAGCAGCAAACCCATGTGGGGCAGGGGTGACTATGGCTACACCTTC.

This chain joins TRBV11-2 and TRBJ2-2, with a weak D call TRBD2 (8 bases). Germline V gives CDR1 SGHAT, CDR2 FQNNGV. The germline V and J ends were trimmed by 8 bases and 2 bases, with 21 bases remaining between them. The CDR3 is made up of 17 amino acids. The chain's CDR3 is CASGGGPGQSNTGELFF. In nucleotides, the CDR3 is TGTGCCAGCGGCGGGGGGCCGGGACAGAGCAACACCGGGGAGCTGTTTTTT. Full variable domain (missing parts from reference TRBV11-2 and TRBJ2-2): EAGVAQSPRYKIIEKRQSVAFWCNPISGHATLYWYQQILGQGPKLLIQFQNNGVVDDSQLPKDRFSAERLKGVDSTLKIQPAKLEDSAVYLCASGGGPGQSNTGELFFGEGSRLTVL.

The chain employs TRBV7-2 and TRBJ2-5, with 8 bases that match TRBD2. The J segment lost 5 bases and the V segment lost 4 bases, leaving 9 bases of the junction unmatched. The CDR3 consists of 15 residues. The V gene's germline CDR1 is SGHTA and CDR2 FQGNSA. The CDR3 region has the DNA TGTGCCAGCAGCTCCCCAGGGACTAGGACGGAGACCCAGTACTTC. Protein product: CASSSPGTRTETQYF.

This chain connects TRBV4-1 to TRBJ1-4, with D perhaps matching TRBD1 (5 bases). CDR1 MGHRA and CDR2 YSYEKL come from the germline V gene. V dropped 1 base and J dropped 7 bases, with 13 bases sitting between them. This CDR3 region has 15 residues. In DNA form, the CDR3 reads TGCGCCAGCAGCCAAGCGTCGGGCAGGGCTGAAAAACTGTTTTTT. It codes for CASSQASGRAEKLFF.

The V call is TRBV3-1 (or the pseudogene TRBV3-2), the J call TRBJ1-1; TRBD1 might be the D (6 bases). The CDR3 has 15 residues. The ends were cut back, 5 bases at V and 5 bases at J, with 18 bases in the middle. The V gene's germline CDR1 is LGHDT and CDR2 YNNKEL (reference sequence). CDR3 in amino acids: CASSRPGQGHTEAFF. The CDR3 coding sequence is TGTGCCAGCAGCAGACCGGGACAAGGGCATACTGAAGCTTTCTTT.

This clone was detected only a few times. This chain uses TRBV19 with TRBJ1-2, with 10 bases lining up with TRBD1. After removal of 8 bases from V and 6 bases from J, the junction contained 6 bases not matched to a gene. CDR1 and CDR2 (germline): LNHDA, SQIVND (reference sequence). The CDR3 totals 13 residues. The CDR3 is CASSPGQGNGYTF. The CDR3 region has the DNA TGTGCCAGTTCTCCGGGACAGGGGAATGGCTACACCTTC.

The chain recombines TRBV27 with TRBJ2-1; 7 bases line up with TRBD1. The junction had 6 bases not matched to a gene; V was cut back by 2 bases and J by 5 bases. Germline-derived CDR1 and CDR2 are MNHEY and SMNVEV (reference sequence). The CDR3 runs 15 residues. Here the CDR3 DNA reads TGTGCCAGCAGTTTAAACAGGGGAACCAACAATGAGCAGTTCTTC. Translated: CASSLNRGTNNEQFF.

The chain is built from TRBV5-1 and TRBJ1-6; D may be TRBD1 (6 bases). The CDR3 loop spans 17 amino acids. Germline CDR1 SGHRS, CDR2 YFSETQ. V shed 4 bases and J shed 5 bases, with 19 bases lying between them. CDR3 protein: CASSPLSGGQNNSPLHF. The CDR3 DNA reads as TGCGCCAGCAGCCCCCTATCGGGGGGACAAAATAATTCACCCCTCCACTTT.